The present T cell receptor (beta chain) was sequenced within a study of T cell repertoires in ileal Crohn's disease. About the study: Less than 40% were active smokers at surgery; median disease duration was 7.9 years. About half received postoperative treatment, about a dozen with thiopurines and under 20 anti-TNF. Whole-study results and caveats: Active smokers at surgery had more clonal expansions than non-smokers. Endoscopic recurrence occurred in every patient whose clonality exceeded 26.8%.

The CDR3 has 15 amino acids. V lost 5 bases, J lost 3 bases, and 16 bases lay in between. Germline CDR1 reads MRHNA; CDR2 reads SNTAGT. Here immunoSEQ multiplex PCR was the method, and the copy in TCRdb shows in-frame clones only, minus some. The table has 8,500 to 13,000 clones, approximately 80% seen once. Stated time point: neoterminal ileum biopsy at postoperative endoscopy, about 6 months after surgery. This clone was seen once. Antigen: not known. This sequence originates from an adult with Crohn's disease. This chain uses TRBV6-4 with TRBJ1-1; perhaps TRBD1 as D (6 bases). Sequencing was carried out using ileal tissue. The CDR3 region has the DNA TGTGCCAGCAGTAGGTCAGGGGATAGTGACACTGAAGCTTTCTTT. Translated, it gives CASSRSGDSDTEAFF.